Reported below is one T cell receptor (beta chain). Its specificity is not known. Only in-frame clones appear in the TCRdb table, and some are missing; sequencing was by immunoSEQ multiplex PCR. There are approximately 200,000 clones in the sample; roughly 90% occur only once, and about 3.5% lies in the top ten. The sample comes from a study of T cell responses to AZD1222 COVID-19 vaccine. Overall study findings and caveats: Among those given AZD1222, only five or six were seropositive at baseline. Reports say nearly half of spike-specific TCRs go after unmutated variant regions.

Trimming at V came to 4 bases and at J to 8 bases, leaving 10 bases not matched to a gene. The CDR3 consists of 15 residues. Germline CDR1 reads SGHRS; CDR2 reads YFSETQ. The TCR was taken from an adult who received the AZD1222 COVID-19 vaccine. This chain links TRBV5-1 with TRBJ2-2, with 8 bases aligning to TRBD2. The source was peripheral blood, collected 28 days after the second AZD1222 dose. The CDR3 bases are TGCGCCAGCAGCCCCTGGAGTAGCGGGACGGGGGAGCTGTTTTTT. Translated: CASSPWSSGTGELFF.